These T cell receptor beta chains were read from a single sample in a study of shared T cell receptors in the human thymus. The data were produced by immunoSEQ multiplex PCR, yet TCRdb's version contains in-frame clones alone and is incomplete. The sample comprises 500,000 to 550,000 clones, about 84% of which are singletons, and roughly 0.013% rests with the top ten. These sequences were also reported in another study, on human thymus T cells.

What was sequenced was thymocytes. Receptors were obtained from a boy younger than two with a congenital heart defect. Each CDR3 is given with its conserved first and last residue. The order of the fields is V gene, J gene, D gene, clone size, CDR3 DNA, CDR3 protein. D genes are given only for firm matches. Some rows mark clone size as missing; the rest say once, few, many or name a class of expanded clone.

V gene: TRBV11-3; J gene: TRBJ2-3; D gene: NA; clone size: few; CDR3 DNA: TGTGCCAGCAGCTTAGGAGGGACAGGTCGCGGGAGGGCCGGGACAGATACGCAGTATTTT; CDR3 protein: CASSLGGTGRGRAGTDTQYF
V gene: TRBV4-3; J gene: TRBJ2-1; D gene: NA; clone size: NA; CDR3 DNA: TGCGCCAGCAGCCAAGCGACTACTACCATCTACAATGAGCAGTTCTTC; CDR3 protein: CASSQATTTIYNEQFF
V gene: TRBV28; J gene: TRBJ2-7; D gene: TRBD2; clone size: few; CDR3 DNA: TGTGCCAGCAGTCAACTAGCGGGAGGGGACGAGCAGTACTTC; CDR3 protein: CASSQLAGGDEQYF
V gene: TRBV19; J gene: TRBJ1-2; D gene: NA; clone size: NA; CDR3 DNA: TGTGCCAGTAGTATATTAGGGGGGGAAGGCTACACCTTC; CDR3 protein: CASSILGGEGYTF
V gene: TRBV30; J gene: TRBJ2-3; D gene: NA; clone size: NA; CDR3 DNA: TGTGCCTGTTTGAGGAGAGGAGGCCCAGATACGCAGTATTTT; CDR3 protein: CACLRRGGPDTQYF
V gene: TRBV27; J gene: TRBJ2-7; D gene: NA; clone size: once; CDR3 DNA: TGTGCCAGCAGTTTAACTGGCGGGTCCTACGAGCAGTACTTC; CDR3 protein: CASSLTGGSYEQYF
V gene: TRBV21-1; J gene: TRBJ2-1; D gene: NA; clone size: NA; CDR3 DNA: TGTGCCAGCAGCAAAGCGCGCCTAACGAGCTCCTACAATGAGCAGTTCTTC; CDR3 protein: CASSKARLTSSYNEQFF
V gene: TRBV4-3; J gene: TRBJ1-1; D gene: NA; clone size: NA; CDR3 DNA: TGCGCCAGCAGCCAAGTCGCGCAGGGGAAGAACACTGAAGCTTTCTTT; CDR3 protein: CASSQVAQGKNTEAFF
V gene: TRBV5-1; J gene: TRBJ1-1; D gene: NA; clone size: NA; CDR3 DNA: TGCGCCAGCAGCTTGTTAGGTACACAGGGACGCAACACTGAAGCTTTCTTT; CDR3 protein: CASSLLGTQGRNTEAFF
V gene: TRBV10-3; J gene: TRBJ2-7; D gene: NA; clone size: NA; CDR3 DNA: TGTGCCATCAGCCCCGGTCTTCCCTACGAGCAGTACTTC; CDR3 protein: CAISPGLPYEQYF
V gene: TRBV4-1; J gene: TRBJ2-5; D gene: NA; clone size: NA; CDR3 DNA: TGCGCCAGCAGCCCCGAGCTGAGGGTGCACCAAGAGACCCAGTACTTC; CDR3 protein: CASSPELRVHQETQYF
V gene: TRBV18; J gene: TRBJ2-3; D gene: TRBD2; clone size: NA; CDR3 DNA: TGTGCCAGCTCACAGGACCGGGCACTAGCGGGAGAGGGAACTAGCACAGATACGCAGTATTTT; CDR3 protein: CASSQDRALAGEGTSTDTQYF
V gene: TRBV7-9; J gene: TRBJ1-3; D gene: NA; clone size: NA; CDR3 DNA: TGTGCCAGCCACGTGTTTAGCCCTGCGGCGGGAAACACCATATATTTT; CDR3 protein: CASHVFSPAAGNTIYF
V gene: TRBV10-3; J gene: TRBJ2-7; D gene: TRBD1; clone size: few; CDR3 DNA: TGTGCCATCAGTGAGTCAAATGGGACAGGGCGAGAGCAGTACTTC; CDR3 protein: CAISESNGTGREQYF
V gene: TRBV4-1; J gene: TRBJ1-4; D gene: NA; clone size: NA; CDR3 DNA: TGCGCCAGCAGCCAAGACCGATACACCTCAACTAATGAAAAACTGTTTTTT; CDR3 protein: CASSQDRYTSTNEKLFF
V gene: TRBV30; J gene: TRBJ2-3; D gene: NA; clone size: NA; CDR3 DNA: TGTGCCTGGAGCCTAGTTGGGGGCCCAGATACGCAGTATTTT; CDR3 protein: CAWSLVGGPDTQYF
V gene: TRBV15; J gene: TRBJ2-6; D gene: NA; clone size: NA; CDR3 DNA: TGTGCCACCAGAACGTTGACAGGCATGACTGGGGCCAACGTCCTGACTTTC; CDR3 protein: CATRTLTGMTGANVLTF
V gene: TRBV29-1; J gene: TRBJ2-3; D gene: NA; clone size: NA; CDR3 DNA: TGCAGCGTTGGGGGGCATGGCACAGATACGCAGTATTTT; CDR3 protein: CSVGGHGTDTQYF
V gene: TRBV5-5; J gene: TRBJ2-1; D gene: TRBD1; clone size: NA; CDR3 DNA: TGTGCCAGCAGCTTCGACAGGGTTAAGCTGTTCTTC; CDR3 protein: CASSFDRVKLFF
V gene: TRBV2; J gene: TRBJ1-5; D gene: NA; clone size: NA; CDR3 DNA: TGTGCCAGCAGTAACAGGGTGATTCAGCCCCAGCATTTT; CDR3 protein: CASSNRVIQPQHF
V gene: TRBV4-3; J gene: TRBJ1-5; D gene: NA; clone size: NA; CDR3 DNA: TGCGCCAGCAGCCCCCGGCCCCCAGCGAGGGGGAGCAATCAGCCCCAGCATTTT; CDR3 protein: CASSPRPPARGSNQPQHF
V gene: TRBV28; J gene: TRBJ1-2; D gene: TRBD1; clone size: NA; CDR3 DNA: TGTGCCAGCAGCAGTCAGGGGGCGCTTTATGGCTACACCTTC; CDR3 protein: CASSSQGALYGYTF
V gene: TRBV29-1; J gene: TRBJ1-2; D gene: NA; clone size: NA; CDR3 DNA: TGCAGCGTGGATGGGGGGGCGGGGTATGGCTACACCTTC; CDR3 protein: CSVDGGAGYGYTF
V gene: TRBV6-1; J gene: TRBJ2-5; D gene: TRBD1; clone size: NA; CDR3 DNA: TGTGCCAGCAGTGCGACAGGGGGAGGAGAAGAGACCCAGTACTTC; CDR3 protein: CASSATGGGEETQYF
V gene: TRBV9; J gene: TRBJ2-7; D gene: TRBD2; clone size: NA; CDR3 DNA: TGTGCCAGCAGCGTAGCTTCTAGCGGGAGATACGAGCAGTACTTC; CDR3 protein: CASSVASSGRYEQYF
V gene: TRBV5-1; J gene: TRBJ2-7; D gene: NA; clone size: NA; CDR3 DNA: TGCGCCAGCAGCTTGGGAGGAGCTCCCTACGAGCAGTACTTC; CDR3 protein: CASSLGGAPYEQYF
V gene: TRBV4-3; J gene: TRBJ2-1; D gene: TRBD2; clone size: few; CDR3 DNA: TGCGCCAGCAGCCAAGGGACTAGCGGGGAAAATGAGCAGTTCTTC; CDR3 protein: CASSQGTSGENEQFF
V gene: TRBV7-7; J gene: TRBJ2-5; D gene: NA; clone size: NA; CDR3 DNA: TGTGCCAGCAGCTTAAATGTGGTGAGGCGGGCCGACCAAGAGACCCAGTACTTC; CDR3 protein: CASSLNVVRRADQETQYF
V gene: TRBV12-5; J gene: TRBJ1-3; D gene: NA; clone size: NA; CDR3 DNA: TGTGCTAGTGGTTTGGTTGGTGAGCGGGGCTTGTTTGGAAACACCATATATTTT; CDR3 protein: CASGLVGERGLFGNTIYF
V gene: TRBV2; J gene: TRBJ2-7; D gene: TRBD1; clone size: NA; CDR3 DNA: TGTGCCAGCAGTGCGGACAGGATTACCTACGAGCAGTACTTC; CDR3 protein: CASSADRITYEQYF
V gene: TRBV27; J gene: TRBJ2-2; D gene: TRBD1; clone size: NA; CDR3 DNA: TGTGCCAGCAGTTTTTCTGGACAGGGGGCCGGGGAGCTGTTTTTT; CDR3 protein: CASSFSGQGAGELFF
V gene: TRBV27; J gene: TRBJ2-1; D gene: TRBD2; clone size: NA; CDR3 DNA: TGTGCCAGCAGTTCTCGAAGCGGGAGGGAGGGCTCCTACAATGAGCAGTTCTTC; CDR3 protein: CASSSRSGREGSYNEQFF
V gene: TRBV11-2; J gene: TRBJ2-7; D gene: TRBD2; clone size: NA; CDR3 DNA: TGTGCCAGCAGCTTAAAAGCGGGAGGGTTCTCCTACGAGCAGTACTTC; CDR3 protein: CASSLKAGGFSYEQYF
V gene: TRBV11-2; J gene: TRBJ2-7; D gene: TRBD2; clone size: NA; CDR3 DNA: TGTGCCAGCATCTCACTAGCGGGGTCCTACGAGCAGTACTTC; CDR3 protein: CASISLAGSYEQYF
V gene: TRBV19; J gene: TRBJ1-5; D gene: NA; clone size: NA; CDR3 DNA: TGTGCCAGTAGACACCGCCGGGATCAGCCCCAGCATTTT; CDR3 protein: CASRHRRDQPQHF